This record covers a single TCR beta chain. No cognate antigen has been identified for it. Within one base of it there is no much larger clone, and no base qualities were kept. This sample was taken from a study of T cell changes during pregnancy in multiple sclerosis (dated by TCRdb to between 2017 and 2020). A note on the overall study: Changes in the T cell repertoire over the course of pregnancy were examined in this study in women with multiple sclerosis.

The CDR3 measures 12 amino acids from cysteine to phenylalanine. Only CDR3 DNA remains: 36 bases, in frame from the first base. Per the germline V gene (reference sequence), MNHEY is the CDR1 and SMNVEV is the CDR2. A distance of 13 bases separates the germline ends of V and J, which lose 8 bases and 8 bases respectively. The library was produced with the immunoSEQ multiplex PCR assay. Here the immuneACCESS table is served through TCRdb, limited to in-frame sequences with V and J called. Missing clones are a known gap in these copies; in checked studies unresolved V genes cover under half, and the rest lacks a known reason. The sample table shows under 25,000 clones, and approximately 84% are seen once. The ten largest clones capture approximately 7.7% of the sample.

The sequence joins TRBV27 to TRBJ2-1; the D region possibly corresponds to TRBD1 (6 bases align). The source of this sequence is a female donor with multiple sclerosis, enrolled in a pregnancy study. The input for sequencing was CD8+ T cells from peripheral blood mononuclear cells, taken after pregnancy. The DNA sequence is as follows: TGTGCCAGCTCGACAGGTATCGATGAGCAGTTCTTC. It is translated as CASSTGIDEQFF.